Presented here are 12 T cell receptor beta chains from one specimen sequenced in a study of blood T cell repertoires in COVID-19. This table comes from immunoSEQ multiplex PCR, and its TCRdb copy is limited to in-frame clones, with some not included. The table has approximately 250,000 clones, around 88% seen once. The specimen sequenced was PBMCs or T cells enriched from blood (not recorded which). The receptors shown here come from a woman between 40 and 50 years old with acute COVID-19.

The CDR3: CASSLGAGGWGTEAFF. CDR3 nucleotides: TGTGCCAGCAGCTTAGGGGCAGGGGGATGGGGCACTGAAGCTTTCTTT. The chain uses TRBV11-2 and TRBJ1-1, with 7 bases lining up with TRBD1. V gave up 1 base and J gave up 4 bases; unmatched junction bases: 9. Germline V CDR1 and CDR2: SGHAT, FQNNGV. CDR3 length: 16 residues.

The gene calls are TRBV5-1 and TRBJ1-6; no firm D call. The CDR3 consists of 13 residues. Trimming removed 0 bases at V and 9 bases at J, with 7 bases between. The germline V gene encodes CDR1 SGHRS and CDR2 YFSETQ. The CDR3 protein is CASSLEEGSPLHF. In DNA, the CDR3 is TGCGCCAGCAGCTTGGAGGAGGGTTCACCCCTCCACTTT.

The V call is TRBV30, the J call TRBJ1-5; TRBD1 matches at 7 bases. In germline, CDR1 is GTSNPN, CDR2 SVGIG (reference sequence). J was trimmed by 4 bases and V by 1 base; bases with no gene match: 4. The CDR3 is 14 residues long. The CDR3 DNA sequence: TGTGCCTGGAGTGGGGGACAGATTAATCAGCCCCAGCATTTT. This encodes CAWSGGQINQPQHF.

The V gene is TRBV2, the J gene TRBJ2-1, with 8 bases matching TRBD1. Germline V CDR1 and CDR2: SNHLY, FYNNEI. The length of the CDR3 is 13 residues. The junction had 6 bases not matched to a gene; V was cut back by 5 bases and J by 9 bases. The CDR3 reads CASSRTGGGEQFF. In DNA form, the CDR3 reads TGTGCCAGCAGTAGAACAGGGGGAGGTGAGCAGTTCTTC.

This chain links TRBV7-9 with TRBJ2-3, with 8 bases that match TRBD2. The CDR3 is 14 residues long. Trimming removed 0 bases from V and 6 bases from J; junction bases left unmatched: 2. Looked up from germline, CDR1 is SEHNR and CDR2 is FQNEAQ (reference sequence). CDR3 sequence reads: CASSLAERGDTQYF. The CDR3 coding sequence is TGTGCCAGCAGCTTAGCGGAGCGGGGGGATACGCAGTATTTT.

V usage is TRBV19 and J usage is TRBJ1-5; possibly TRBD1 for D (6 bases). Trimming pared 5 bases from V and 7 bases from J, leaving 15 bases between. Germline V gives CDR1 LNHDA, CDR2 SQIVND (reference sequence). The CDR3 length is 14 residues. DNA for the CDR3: TGTGCCAGTAGTTATGGCGGGGGCGGACAGCCCCAGCATTTT. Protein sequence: CASSYGGGGQPQHF.

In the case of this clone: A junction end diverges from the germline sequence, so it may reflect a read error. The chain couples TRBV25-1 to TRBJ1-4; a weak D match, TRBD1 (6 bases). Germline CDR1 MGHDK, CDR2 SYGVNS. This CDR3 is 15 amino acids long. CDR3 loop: CASTESRGAGEKLFF. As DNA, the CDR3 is TGTGCCAGCACTGAATCGCGGGGGGCTGGTGAAAAACTGTTTTTT.

The CDR3 region is CASSDGGLGETQYF. The CDR3 region has the DNA TGCGCCAGCAGTGACGGAGGGTTGGGAGAGACCCAGTACTTC. This chain links TRBV10-1 with TRBJ2-5, with TRBD2 as a possible D gene (6 bases). Germline V gene lookup returns CDR1 WNHNN and CDR2 SYGVQD (reference sequence). This CDR3 is built from 14 residues. V shed 3 bases and J shed 4 bases, with 12 bases lying between them.

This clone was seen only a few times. This chain's CDR3 is CAISESSGSKNNEQFF. The CDR3 DNA sequence: TGTGCCATCAGTGAGTCTAGCGGGAGCAAGAACAATGAGCAGTTCTTC. This sequence joins TRBV10-3 and TRBJ2-1; 9 positions match TRBD2. J lost 5 bases, V lost 0 bases, and 5 bases had no gene match. Germline lookup yields CDR1 ENHRY and CDR2 SYGVKD. There are 16 residues in the CDR3.

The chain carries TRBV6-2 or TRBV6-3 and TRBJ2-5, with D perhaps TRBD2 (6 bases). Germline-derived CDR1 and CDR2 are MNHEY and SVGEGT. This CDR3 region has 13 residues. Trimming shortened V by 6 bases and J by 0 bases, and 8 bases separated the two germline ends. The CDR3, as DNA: TGTGCCAGCAGCTGGACTAACCAAGAGACCCAGTACTTC. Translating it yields CASSWTNQETQYF.

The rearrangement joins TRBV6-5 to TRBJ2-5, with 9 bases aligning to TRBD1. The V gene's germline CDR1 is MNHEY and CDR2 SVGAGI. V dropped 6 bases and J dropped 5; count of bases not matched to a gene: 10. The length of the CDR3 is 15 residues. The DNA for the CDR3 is TGTGCCAGCAGGCTTGCCGGGACAGGGTGGGAGACCCAGTACTTC. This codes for CASRLAGTGWETQYF.

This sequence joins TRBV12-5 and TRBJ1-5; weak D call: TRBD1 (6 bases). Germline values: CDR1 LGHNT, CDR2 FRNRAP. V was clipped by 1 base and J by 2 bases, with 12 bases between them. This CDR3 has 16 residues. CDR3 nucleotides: TGTGCTAGTGGTTTGGCGACAGGTATCGGCAATCAGCCCCAGCATTTT. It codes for CASGLATGIGNQPQHF.